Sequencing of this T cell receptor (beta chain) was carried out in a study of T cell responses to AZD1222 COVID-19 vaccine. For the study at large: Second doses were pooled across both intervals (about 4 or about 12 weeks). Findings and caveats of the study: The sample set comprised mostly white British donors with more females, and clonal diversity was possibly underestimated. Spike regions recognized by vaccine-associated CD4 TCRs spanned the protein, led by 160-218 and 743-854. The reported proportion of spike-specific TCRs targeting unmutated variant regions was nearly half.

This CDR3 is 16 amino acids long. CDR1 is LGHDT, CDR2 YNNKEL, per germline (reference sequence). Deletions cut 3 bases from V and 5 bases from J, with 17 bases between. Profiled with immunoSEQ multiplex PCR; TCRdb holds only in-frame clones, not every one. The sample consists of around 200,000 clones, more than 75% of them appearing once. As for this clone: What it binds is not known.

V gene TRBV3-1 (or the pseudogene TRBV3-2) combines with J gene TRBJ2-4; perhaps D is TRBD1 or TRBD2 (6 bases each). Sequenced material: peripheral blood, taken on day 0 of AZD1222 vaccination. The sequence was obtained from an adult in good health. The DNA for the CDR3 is TGTGCCAGCAGCCAGGGACCCCCGGGGGCCCAAAACATTCAGTACTTC. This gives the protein CASSQGPPGAQNIQYF.